This T cell receptor beta chain is drawn from a study of cytomegalovirus exposure and HLA in healthy donors. General study points: Analysis was carried out at a later point, and it linked a missense DCLRE1C variant to TCR beta V- and J-gene trimming. Association of roughly 17,000 TCR beta sequences with HLA alleles was found at 0.05 false discovery rate in a later analysis.

60 Vbeta and 13 Jbeta primers were used in PCR. Original handling: An analysis performed later counted about 80 million unique TCR beta chains (roughly 10 million of them shared). TCRdb's table, derived via immunoSEQ multiplex PCR, lists solely in-frame clones and lacks some. The DNA was the basis for D and trimming; V, J and clone size are from that table. The sample holds more than 100,000 clones. Trimming removed 5 bases from V and 11 bases from J, with 15 bases in between. Germline V lookup: CDR1 SEHNR, CDR2 FQNEAQ (reference sequence). This CDR3 spans 12 amino acids. On this clone: Its antigen is unknown.

This TCR came from a man aged 40-50 years in good health and CMV-seronegative. Sequences were obtained from PBMCs. The chain has TRBV7-9 and TRBJ1-1; D unclear. CDR3: CASSHVPPGAFF. The CDR3 DNA is TGTGCCAGCAGCCATGTACCTCCCGGGGCTTTCTTT. The whole variable domain, filled in from reference TRBV7-9 and TRBJ1-1, reads DTGVSQNPRHKITKRGQNVTFRCDPISEHNRLYWYRQTLGQGPEFLTYFQNEAQLEKSRLLSDRFSAERPKGSFSTLEIQRTEQGDSAMYLCASSHVPPGAFFGQGTRLTVV.